This T cell receptor (beta chain) is from a study of blood T cell repertoires in COVID-19. On the study more broadly: T cells, B-cell-depleted T cells, or PBMCs supplied cDNA or gDNA.

TCRdb's copy holds only in-frame clones and misses some; the assay was immunoSEQ multiplex PCR. Of more than 60,000 clones detected, approximately 79% appear once; the ten largest clones hold approximately 2.8%. Germline V gene lookup returns CDR1 SGHAT and CDR2 FQDESV (reference sequence). The CDR3 runs 14 residues. After removal of 2 bases from V and 4 bases from J, the junction contained 1 base not matched to a gene. The sequenced material came from peripheral blood. The sequence was collected from a human donor with acute or convalescent COVID-19. The donor label of this sample is uncertain. The chain combines TRBV11-1 with TRBJ2-1; 8 positions agree with TRBD1. CDR3 residues: CASSLRTGYNEQFF. DNA for the CDR3: TGTGCCAGCAGCTTAAGGACAGGGTACAATGAGCAGTTCTTC.